The entry below gives a single T cell receptor beta chain sequence along with its context. These data are taken from a study of cytomegalovirus exposure and HLA in healthy donors. Primers: 60 Vbeta forward and 13 Jbeta reverse. Profiled with immunoSEQ multiplex PCR; TCRdb holds only in-frame clones, not every one. In the table there are fewer than 200,000 clones, 65% to 85% of which are singletons. The CDR3 extends over 15 amino acids. Germline V lookup: CDR1 SGHTA, CDR2 FQGTGA. Trimming removed 5 bases from V and 4 bases from J; junction bases left unmatched: 6. The source of this sequence is a woman aged 45-65 years in good health and CMV-seropositive. The sequenced material came from PBMCs. The V and J genes are TRBV7-3 and TRBJ2-5; 11 bases are shared with TRBD2. The CDR3 region has the DNA TGTGCCAGCAGCCTGACTAGCGGGGAACGAGAGACCCAGTACTTC. As protein: CASSLTSGERETQYF.